The clone carrying this T cell receptor (beta chain) was observed many times. Antigen specificity is unknown. Sorting recovered naive CD8 T cells on a CD8+CD4-CCR7+CD45RA+ profile. The data were taken from a study of molecular identifiers for immune sequencing clone quantification. Points from the study as a whole: Whereas naive cells kept under 1% of molecules in clones above 20 RNA copies, such clones held over 98% in effectors.

The CDR3 runs 13 residues. Germline lookup yields CDR1 SEHNR and CDR2 FQNEAQ (reference sequence). Trimming stripped 5 bases from V and 2 bases from J, with 10 bases between. Preparation of the bulk TCR libraries relied on previously described methods and listed TCR primers. TCRdb re-analysed the PCR reads in MiXCR, keeping a single row per CDR3 protein. The table shows 40,000 to 50,000 distinct CDR3 sequences, with 15% to 20% occurring only once. Sequenced material: naive CD8+ T cells from blood, with Jurkat cell RNA spiked in. Subset specified: FACS-sorted CD8+CD4-CCR7+CD45RA+ naive T cells. The chain has TRBV7-9 and TRBJ2-7; D unresolved. This TCR came from a human donor in good health. Some libraries in this study had Jurkat cell RNA spiked in. Here the CDR3 reads CASSPRTAYEQYF. The DNA for the CDR3 is TGTGCCAGCAGCCCTCGGACGGCCTACGAGCAGTACTTC.